Below, 23 T cell receptor beta chains from the same sample are listed, as sequenced in a study of blood T cell repertoires in COVID-19. Libraries were prepared by immunoSEQ multiplex PCR; TCRdb keeps only in-frame clonotypes and omits some of them. Of more than 300,000 clones detected, 87% appear once; the ten largest clones hold roughly 10%. Material for sequencing was peripheral blood. Receptors were obtained from a woman in her thirties with COVID-19, enrolled during active disease.

This clone was seen once. V is TRBV20-1 and J is TRBJ2-5; D perhaps matches TRBD1 (5 bases). Trimming pared 6 bases from V and 5 bases from J, leaving 10 bases between. Germline assignment: CDR1 DFQATT and CDR2 SNEGSKA (reference sequence). The CDR3 loop spans 11 amino acids. Here the CDR3 reads CSALKGETQYF. For the CDR3, the DNA is TGCAGTGCCCTCAAGGGGGAGACCCAGTACTTC.

CDR3 nucleotides: TGTGCCAGCAGCCCTGGCGTAGCGGGAGATGAGCAGTTCTTC. Its protein is CASSPGVAGDEQFF. The chain has TRBV7-9 and TRBJ2-1, with 9 nucleotides matching TRBD2. The CDR3 has 14 residues. V was pared by 5 bases and J by 8 bases, with 7 bases of the junction left unmatched. Germline lookup yields CDR1 SEHNR and CDR2 FQNEAQ (reference sequence).

This clone was counted once. The chain joins TRBV9 to TRBJ2-5; 10 bases match TRBD1. With 3 bases clipped from V and 4 bases from J, the junction kept 6 bases outside the gene matches. Germline CDR1 is SGDLS and CDR2 is YYNGEE. The length of the CDR3 is 15 residues. CDR3 residues: CASSAGQGRGETQYF. The CDR3 bases are TGTGCCAGCAGCGCGGGACAGGGGAGAGGAGAGACCCAGTACTTC.

This clone appeared a single time. The V and J genes are TRBV5-1 and TRBJ1-5; 7 nucleotides line up with TRBD1. Germline values: CDR1 SGHRS, CDR2 YFSETQ. The CDR3 loop spans 16 amino acids. Trimming at V came to 0 bases and at J to 1 base, leaving 4 bases not matched to a gene. CDR3 DNA: TGCGCCAGCAGCTTGGGTATAGGGGGCAGCAATCAGCCCCAGCATTTT. It codes for CASSLGIGGSNQPQHF. The full variable domain, with the rest looked up from reference TRBV5-1 and TRBJ1-5, is KAGVTQTPRYLIKTRGQQVTLSCSPISGHRSVSWYQQTPGQGLQFLFEYFSETQRNKGNFPGRFSGRQFSNSRSEMNVSTLELGDSALYLCASSLGIGGSNQPQHFGDGTRLSIL.

In DNA, the CDR3 is TGCGCCAGCAGCCAAGATGGGTGGCCAGGGGACTATTACACTGAAGCTTTCTTT. This codes for CASSQDGWPGDYYTEAFF. The chain has TRBV4-1 and TRBJ1-1, with D possibly being TRBD1 (6 bases). This CDR3 has 18 amino acids. CDR1 is MGHRA and CDR2 is YSYEKL in the germline V gene. V shed 0 bases and J shed 3 bases, with 20 bases lying between them.

Turning to this clone: Other DNA sequences from this sample encode an identical CDR3 as well. CDR3 in DNA: TGTGCCAGCAGCCCAGGTAGCTACGAGCAGTACTTC. This translates into CASSPGSYEQYF. The V call is TRBV2, the J call TRBJ2-7; no clear D gene. The CDR3 is 12 amino acids. V was cut by 6 bases and J by 3 bases, with 9 bases left in between. Per germline, CDR1 SNHLY and CDR2 FYNNEI.

The gene calls are TRBV4-3 and TRBJ2-4, with D possibly being TRBD1 (6 bases). The CDR3 length is 17 residues. V lost 1 base, J lost 4 bases, and 17 bases lay in between. CDR1 and CDR2 (germline): LGHNA, YSLEER. The CDR3 loop is CASSQGGGQSTKNIQYF. For the CDR3, the DNA is TGCGCCAGCAGCCAAGGGGGTGGACAGAGCACTAAAAACATTCAGTACTTC.

This clone was detected once. The chain couples TRBV19 to TRBJ1-1; TRBD1 aligns across 8 bases. There are 15 residues in the CDR3. V lost 3 bases and J lost 7; bases outside the gene matches: 10. Germline CDR1 reads LNHDA; CDR2 reads SQIVND (reference sequence). Here the CDR3 reads CASSISFSGGDEAFF. CDR3 in DNA: TGTGCCAGTAGTATCTCGTTCTCAGGGGGCGATGAAGCTTTCTTT.

The gene calls are TRBV18 and TRBJ2-1, with 7 bases identical to TRBD2. Trimming at V came to 4 bases and at J to 5 bases, leaving 11 bases not matched to a gene. Germline V gene lookup returns CDR1 KGHSH and CDR2 LQKENI. There are 16 residues in the CDR3. CDR3 coding DNA: TGTGCCAGCTCACTTCTAAGGGGAGGGCCCAACAATGAGCAGTTCTTC. It is translated as CASSLLRGGPNNEQFF.

The chain combines TRBV28 with TRBJ1-3; 8 nucleotides agree with TRBD1. Germline V gives CDR1 MDHEN, CDR2 SYDVKM. The CDR3 spans 12 residues. V shed 5 bases, J shed 9 bases, and the junction held 3 bases outside the gene matches. CDR3 amino acids: CASSGQGSTIYF. The DNA of the CDR3 is TGTGCCAGCAGTGGACAGGGTAGCACCATATATTTT.

As regards this clone: This likely reflects a read error, since a far larger clone is one base away. The same CDR3 is also encoded by other DNA sequences in this sample. The V call is TRBV11-2, the J call TRBJ2-1, with 12 positions matching TRBD2. CDR3 length equals 15 residues. V gave up 5 bases and J gave up 3 bases; unmatched junction bases: 2. CDR1 and CDR2 (germline): SGHAT, FQNNGV. The CDR3 bases are TGTGCCAGCAGCCCGGGACTAGCGGGCTACAATGAGCAGTTCTTC. Translating gives CASSPGLAGYNEQFF.

This clone was seen only once. CDR3 in DNA: TGCGCCAGCAGCCGTGGACAGGGGGCCACGGAAGCTTTCTTT. Translating it yields CASSRGQGATEAFF. V is TRBV5-1 and J is TRBJ1-1; TRBD1 matches at 11 bases. This CDR3 is built from 14 residues. Trimming took 4 bases from V and 8 from J; bases not matched to a gene: 7. Germline lookup yields CDR1 SGHRS and CDR2 YFSETQ. Together with reference TRBV5-1 and TRBJ1-1, the CDR3 gives the full variable domain: KAGVTQTPRYLIKTRGQQVTLSCSPISGHRSVSWYQQTPGQGLQFLFEYFSETQRNKGNFPGRFSGRQFSNSRSEMNVSTLELGDSALYLCASSRGQGATEAFFGQGTRLTVV.

This clone was observed a single time. The chain has TRBV5-6 and TRBJ2-3; 7 bases match TRBD1. V was clipped by 3 bases and J by 0 bases; unmatched bases: 4. CDR1 and CDR2 from the germline V gene are SGHDT and YYEEEE. The CDR3 consists of 15 residues. The CDR3 sequence: CASSWTGLSTDTQYF. The CDR3 nucleotides read TGTGCCAGCAGCTGGACAGGCCTCAGCACAGATACGCAGTATTTT.

This clone occurred a few times. This chain uses TRBV27 with TRBJ1-1; 8 nucleotides line up with TRBD1. V lost 4 bases to trimming and J lost 1 base; unmatched junction nucleotides: 5. This CDR3 has 15 residues. CDR1 is MNHEY and CDR2 is SMNVEV in the germline V gene (reference sequence). The CDR3 sequence: CASSSRTGWNTEAFF. CDR3 DNA: TGTGCCAGCAGTTCACGGACAGGGTGGAACACTGAAGCTTTCTTT.

The chain employs TRBV15 and TRBJ1-6; 8 nucleotides line up with TRBD1. The CDR3 covers 16 residues. Germline values: CDR1 LNHNV, CDR2 YYDKDF (reference sequence). With 0 bases clipped from V and 4 bases from J, the junction kept 2 bases outside the gene matches. DNA of the CDR3: TGTGCCACCAGCAGAGACTACAGGGGGTATAATTCACCCCTCCACTTT. Encoded protein: CATSRDYRGYNSPLHF.

A few counts support this clone. The genes are TRBV5-6 and TRBJ2-2, with TRBD1 matching 9 bases. V gave up 2 bases and J gave up 4 bases; unmatched junction bases: 6. The CDR3 is 16 amino acids. Germline loops: CDR1 SGHDT, CDR2 YYEEEE. The CDR3 loop is CASSLRDRVGTGELFF. The CDR3 coding sequence is TGTGCCAGCAGCTTACGGGACAGGGTAGGCACCGGGGAGCTGTTTTTT.

The rearrangement links TRBV19 to TRBJ2-6; a weak D match, TRBD1 (6 bases). CDR3 length: 14 residues. The V and J ends lost 8 bases and 3 bases respectively, with 11 bases between them. Germline V lookup: CDR1 LNHDA, CDR2 SQIVND (reference sequence). This CDR3 is CASHRDLGANVLTF. CDR3 bases: TGTGCCAGTCACAGGGATCTTGGGGCCAACGTCCTGACTTTC. Full variable domain (missing parts from reference TRBV19 and TRBJ2-6): DGGITQSPKYLFRKEGQNVTLSCEQNLNHDAMYWYRQDPGQGLRLIYYSQIVNDFQKGDIAEGYSVSREKKESFPLTVTSAQKNPTAFYLCASHRDLGANVLTFGAGSRLTVL.

This clone was counted a single time. The chain has TRBV6-5 and TRBJ2-2, with TRBD1 identical over 7 bases. Losses at the gene ends were 6 bases for V and 7 bases for J; bases not matched to a gene: 5. CDR3 length equals 13 residues. CDR1 MNHEY and CDR2 SVGAGI come from the germline V gene. The CDR3 region is CASRRGRHGELFF. The CDR3, as DNA: TGTGCCAGCAGAAGGGGGCGGCACGGGGAGCTGTTTTTT.

The gene calls are TRBV11-1 and TRBJ2-2; D is possibly TRBD1 (6 bases). The length of the CDR3 is 15 residues. Trimming left V 8 bases short and J 1 base short, with 14 bases between. Germline-derived CDR1 and CDR2 are SGHAT and FQDESV (reference sequence). CDR3 residues: CASSKPGQNTGELFF. The CDR3 DNA sequence: TGTGCCAGCTCCAAACCGGGACAGAACACCGGGGAGCTGTTTTTT.

This clone was detected only once. V gene TRBV5-1 combines with J gene TRBJ2-3; possibly TRBD1 for D (6 bases). CDR3 length equals 15 residues. Germline V lookup: CDR1 SGHRS, CDR2 YFSETQ. V was pared by 4 bases and J by 0 bases, with 12 bases between. CDR3 sequence reads: CASSVGQTSTDTQYF. In DNA form, the CDR3 reads TGCGCCAGCAGCGTAGGACAGACTAGCACAGATACGCAGTATTTT.

This chain connects TRBV28 to TRBJ2-1, with 7 bases matching TRBD2. Germline V lookup: CDR1 MDHEN, CDR2 SYDVKM. Germline trimming cut 8 bases from V and 0 bases from J; bases unmatched to any gene: 7. This CDR3 has 15 amino acids. In nucleotides, the CDR3 is TGTGCCAGCGGACGCCCTAGCGGCTCCTACAATGAGCAGTTCTTC. Amino acids: CASGRPSGSYNEQFF.

The V gene is TRBV5-4, the J gene TRBJ2-7; 7 bases map to TRBD1. This CDR3 region has 12 residues. V shed 4 bases, J shed 4 bases, and the junction held 2 bases outside the gene matches. The V gene's germline CDR1 is SGHNT and CDR2 YYREEE (reference sequence). This CDR3 is CASSRDSYEQYF. CDR3 coding DNA: TGTGCCAGCAGCAGGGACAGTTACGAGCAGTACTTC.

V usage is TRBV6-2 or TRBV6-3 and J usage is TRBJ2-7; a weak D match, TRBD1 (6 bases). Germline CDR1 MNHEY, CDR2 SVGEGT. The CDR3 has 16 residues. Trimming took off 4 bases at V and 2 bases at J, with 18 bases between the two ends. Here the CDR3 reads CASSSRAGTNTYEQYF. The CDR3 nucleotides are TGTGCCAGCAGTTCCCGCGCCGGGACAAACACCTACGAGCAGTACTTC.